The 18 T cell receptor beta chains presented below share a single source sample, sequenced in a study of cytomegalovirus exposure and HLA in healthy donors (TCRdb year 2017). Library method: the immunoSEQ multiplex PCR assay. For the multiplex PCR, a mixture combining 60 forward primers for TCR Vbeta segments and 13 reverse primers for TCR Jbeta segments was used. TCRdb's version of the immuneACCESS table is confined to in-frame rearrangements and falls short of the full clone set. An unresolved V gene accounts for under half of the shortfall where checked; the remainder is of unknown origin. The sample table holds fewer than 200,000 clones, of which approximately 80% were seen once. The top ten hold about 0.5% of the sample. Sequencing was carried out using PBMCs. All receptors derive from a woman between 50 and 59 years old in good health and CMV-seronegative.

In this sample, this clone turned up a few times. The same CDR3 is also encoded by other DNA sequences in this sample. This chain's CDR3 is CASSLAGGGTEAFF. The CDR3 bases are TGTGCCAGCAGCTTAGCGGGAGGGGGAACTGAAGCTTTCTTT. V gene TRBV7-9 combines with J gene TRBJ1-1; the D gene is possibly TRBD1 (6 bases). With 0 bases removed from V and 5 bases from J, the gap between germline ends came to 10 bases. The CDR3 is 14 residues long. Germline CDR1 is SEHNR and CDR2 is FQNEAQ (reference sequence).

The V call is TRBV4-3, the J call TRBJ2-3; 7 nucleotides align to TRBD2. In germline, CDR1 is LGHNA, CDR2 YSLEER. The ends lost 1 base at V and 1 base at J; junction bases unmatched: 2. This CDR3 contains 15 residues. CDR3 region: CASSQVGGGTDTQYF. The CDR3, as DNA: TGCGCCAGCAGCCAAGTGGGGGGGGGCACAGATACGCAGTATTTT.

The chain employs TRBV28 and TRBJ2-3, with 7 bases matching TRBD2. This CDR3 comprises 16 residues. Germline V CDR1 and CDR2: MDHEN, SYDVKM. V was pared by 7 bases and J by 0 bases, with 10 bases of the junction left unmatched. The CDR3 loop is CASIERGDTSTDTQYF. In DNA form, the CDR3 reads TGTGCCAGCATCGAACGGGGGGATACTAGCACAGATACGCAGTATTTT.

The chain links TRBV11-2 to TRBJ2-5; D unresolved. The CDR3 runs to 14 residues. From germline, CDR1 is SGHAT and CDR2 FQNNGV. The V end lost 0 bases, the J end lost 4 bases, and 9 bases lay between the germline ends. CDR3 sequence (DNA): TGTGCCAGCAGCTTAGAACAGCTCGCAGAGACCCAGTACTTC. Protein: CASSLEQLAETQYF.

This rearrangement joins TRBV11-2 to TRBJ1-1, with D uncertain. The CDR3 consists of 14 residues. Germline V gene sequence: CDR1 SGHAT, CDR2 FQNNGV. V dropped 2 bases and J dropped 4 bases, with 11 bases sitting between them. The CDR3 DNA reads TGTGCCAGCAGCTTATGGGGAGGCGGCACTGAAGCTTTCTTT. Translated, it gives CASSLWGGGTEAFF.

This rearrangement joins TRBV27 to TRBJ2-5; tentative D call: TRBD1 (5 bases). The V end lost 6 bases, the J end lost 0 bases, and 23 bases lay between the germline ends. The CDR3 extends over 18 amino acids. The germline V gene encodes CDR1 MNHEY and CDR2 SMNVEV (reference sequence). The CDR3 spells CASSNYFSKGPYQETQYF. The DNA for the CDR3 is TGTGCCAGCAGCAACTACTTTTCGAAGGGGCCGTACCAAGAGACCCAGTACTTC.

The CDR3, as DNA: TGTGCCATCAGTGAGGAGCAAGAGACCCAGTACTTC. Protein product: CAISEEQETQYF. The rearrangement links TRBV10-3 to TRBJ2-5; no firm D call. V lost 2 bases and J lost 2, with 3 bases in between. CDR3 length: 12 residues. CDR1 is ENHRY and CDR2 is SYGVKD in the germline V gene.

This clone was seen a handful of times. The J gene is TRBJ2-7, the V gene TRBV6-5; D might be TRBD1 (7 bases). Germline assignment: CDR1 MNHEY and CDR2 SVGAGI. There are 14 residues in the CDR3. Trimming took 6 bases from V and 3 from J, leaving 15 bases between them. The CDR3 sequence: CASSVARGVYEQYF. The CDR3 nucleotides read TGTGCCAGCAGCGTCGCCAGGGGGGTCTACGAGCAGTACTTC.

The genes are TRBV5-1 and TRBJ2-7, with D possibly TRBD2 on 5 matching bases. The CDR3 spans 15 residues. The germline V and J ends were trimmed by 5 bases and 4 bases, with 19 bases remaining between them. Germline CDR1 and CDR2: SGHRS and YFSETQ. The CDR3 reads CASSRSSDPSYEQYF. The CDR3 DNA follows: TGCGCCAGCAGTCGGAGTAGCGACCCGTCTTACGAGCAGTACTTC. Looking up the rest from reference TRBV5-1 and TRBJ2-7 gives the full variable domain: KAGVTQTPRYLIKTRGQQVTLSCSPISGHRSVSWYQQTPGQGLQFLFEYFSETQRNKGNFPGRFSGRQFSNSRSEMNVSTLELGDSALYLCASSRSSDPSYEQYFGPGTRLTVT.

This chain connects TRBV9 to TRBJ2-1; 8 nucleotides match TRBD2. J gave up 5 bases and V 7 bases, and 5 bases lay outside the gene matches. This CDR3 is 13 amino acids long. Germline V gives CDR1 SGDLS, CDR2 YYNGEE. This chain's CDR3 is CASASGSNNEQFF. The CDR3 DNA is TGTGCCAGCGCTAGCGGGTCGAACAATGAGCAGTTCTTC.

This clone was detected only once. The rearrangement links TRBV5-4 to TRBJ2-6; 7 bases agree with TRBD1. The germline CDR1 and CDR2 sequences are SGHNT and YYREEE (reference sequence). CDR3 length: 15 amino acids. The V gene end was trimmed by 4 bases and the J gene end by 0 bases; junction bases not matched to a gene: 1. CDR3 in amino acids: CASSPGGSGANVLTF. In nucleotides, the CDR3 is TGTGCCAGCAGCCCAGGGGGCTCTGGGGCCAACGTCCTGACTTTC. The variable domain in full, completed from reference TRBV5-4 and TRBJ2-6, reads ETGVTQSPTHLIKTRGQQVTLRCSSQSGHNTVSWYQQALGQGPQFIFQYYREEENGRGNFPPRFSGLQFPNYSSELNVNALELDDSALYLCASSPGGSGANVLTFGAGSRLTVL.

This rearrangement joins TRBV7-9 to TRBJ2-3; TRBD2 aligns across 7 bases. The CDR3 totals 15 residues. Germline CDR1 reads SEHNR; CDR2 reads FQNEAQ (reference sequence). V gave up 1 base and J gave up 6 bases; unmatched junction bases: 7. CDR3 bases: TGTGCCAGCAGCTTAGTCGGGGGGTGGACGGATACGCAGTATTTT. This encodes CASSLVGGWTDTQYF.

J is TRBJ1-5 and V is TRBV5-6; D not certain. The CDR3 consists of 14 residues. Trimming shortened V by 4 bases and J by 6 bases, and 14 bases separated the two germline ends. Per germline, CDR1 SGHDT and CDR2 YYEEEE. The CDR3 region has the DNA TGTGCCAGCAGCCCTGGAGGGCTTTTTCAGCCCCAGCATTTT. Protein sequence: CASSPGGLFQPQHF.

The J gene is TRBJ1-1, the V gene TRBV28; perhaps TRBD1 as D (5 bases). Trimming removed 5 bases from V and 7 bases from J, with 17 bases in between. The CDR3 is 14 residues long. Germline V gene sequence: CDR1 MDHEN, CDR2 SYDVKM. CDR3 in amino acids: CASSPRRGTIEAFF. The CDR3, as DNA: TGTGCCAGCAGTCCCCGGAGGGGCACGATTGAAGCTTTCTTT.

This chain uses TRBV11-2 with TRBJ2-4, with TRBD1 matching over 7 bases. The V gene end was trimmed by 5 bases and the J gene end by 8 bases; junction bases not matched to a gene: 9. This CDR3 region has 14 residues. Looked up from germline, CDR1 is SGHAT and CDR2 is FQNNGV. In DNA form, the CDR3 reads TGTGCCAGCAGCCCAAGACAGGGAGAGGACATTCAGTACTTC. Translated: CASSPRQGEDIQYF. Combining the CDR3 with reference TRBV11-2 and TRBJ2-4 gives the whole variable domain EAGVAQSPRYKIIEKRQSVAFWCNPISGHATLYWYQQILGQGPKLLIQFQNNGVVDDSQLPKDRFSAERLKGVDSTLKIQPAKLEDSAVYLCASSPRQGEDIQYFGAGTRLSVL.

This clone was counted only a few times. The chain couples TRBV5-4 to TRBJ2-1, with D perhaps matching TRBD2 (5 bases). V was trimmed by 6 bases and J by 9 bases, leaving 13 bases between them. The germline V gene encodes CDR1 SGHNT and CDR2 YYREEE (reference sequence). The CDR3 spans 12 residues. The CDR3 DNA reads TGTGCCAGCACCCCTAACGCGGGTGAGCAGTTCTTC. Its protein product is CASTPNAGEQFF.

J is TRBJ2-7 and V is TRBV19; D might be TRBD1 (6 bases). CDR1 is LNHDA and CDR2 is SQIVND in the germline V gene (reference sequence). Deletions cut 6 bases from V and 4 bases from J, with 19 bases between. CDR3 length equals 15 residues. The CDR3 DNA follows: TGTGCCAGTAGCCTGAGGGGACAAAACTCATACGAGCAGTACTTC. Translating gives CASSLRGQNSYEQYF.

The chain combines TRBV4-1 with TRBJ1-5; tentative D call: TRBD1 (6 bases). Germline CDR1 MGHRA, CDR2 YSYEKL. The CDR3 spans 17 residues. Trimming took 1 base from V and 0 from J, leaving 13 bases between them. The CDR3 is CASSQGGGRYSNQPQHF. CDR3 DNA: TGCGCCAGCAGCCAAGGAGGGGGACGGTATAGCAATCAGCCCCAGCATTTT.